This entry lists 9 T cell receptor beta chains sequenced from one sample in a study of tumor and adjacent non-tumor tissue in lung cancer. The library came from three nested PCR rounds adapted from ARM-PCR protocols. TCRdb reanalysed the multiplex PCR reads using MiXCR and keeps one entry per CDR3 protein. This sample has 120,000 or so distinct CDR3 sequences, with around three fifths found just once. This sample's RNA came from whole unsorted tissue. The specimen sequenced was lung tumor tissue. These receptors were collected from a man aged 25 to 45 with non-small cell lung cancer.

Points on this clonotype: This could be a read error, since a much larger clone is one nucleotide away. This chain connects TRBV20-1 to TRBJ1-1, with D possibly being TRBD1 (6 bases). In germline, CDR1 is DFQATT, CDR2 SNEGSKA (reference sequence). This CDR3 is built from 15 residues. The V end lost 3 bases, the J end lost 3 bases, and 17 bases lay between the germline ends. The CDR3 nucleotides read TGCAGTGCTAGTGTGGCTACAGGGAAGGACACTGAAGCTTTCTTT. Protein: CSASVATGKDTEAFF.

The rearrangement links TRBV20-1 to TRBJ2-1, with D tentatively TRBD2 (6 bases). CDR1 DFQATT and CDR2 SNEGSKA come from the germline V gene (reference sequence). Trimming shortened V by 2 bases and J by 6 bases, and 14 bases separated the two germline ends. CDR3 length: 14 amino acids. CDR3 loop: CSARWAGCLNEQFF. CDR3 bases: TGCAGTGCTAGATGGGCGGGGTGTCTCAATGAGCAGTTCTTC.

Details on this clonotype: At one end the junction does not follow the germline gene, possibly because of a read error. The chain couples TRBV28 to TRBJ1-6, with D perhaps TRBD1 (5 bases). The germline gives CDR1 MDHEN, CDR2 SYDVKM. The CDR3 has 16 amino acids. As DNA, the CDR3 is TGTGCCAGCAGTGTGACAGCAAGCTCCTATAATTCACTCCTCCACTTT. Protein sequence: CASSVTASSYNSLLHF.

Turning to this clonotype: At one of its ends the junction is not consistent with the germline gene, which may arise from a read error. The chain employs TRBV10-3 and TRBJ1-3; D is unclear. The CDR3 runs 12 residues. Germline assignment: CDR1 ENHRY and CDR2 SYGVKD. In DNA form, the CDR3 reads TGTGCCGTCAGTGAGTTGGGAAACACCATATATTTT. Protein sequence: CAVSELGNTIYF.

This clonotype was detected a few times. Just one base apart from a much larger clone, this may be a read error. The V call is TRBV29-1, the J call TRBJ2-1, with TRBD2 identical over 14 bases. Germline CDR1 is SQVTM and CDR2 is ANQGSEA. V lost 0 bases, J lost 9 bases, and 4 bases stayed unmatched. The CDR3 has 15 amino acids. The CDR3 loop is CSVEEGLAGVVEQFF. The CDR3 DNA is TGCAGCGTTGAAGAGGGACTAGCGGGAGTGGTTGAGCAGTTCTTC.

The genes are TRBV29-1 and TRBJ1-4; tentative D call: TRBD1 (6 bases). This CDR3 spans 12 amino acids. Germline V lookup: CDR1 SQVTM, CDR2 ANQGSEA. Trimming removed 3 bases at V and 7 bases at J, with 9 bases between. The CDR3: CSVEGAREKLFF. In nucleotides, the CDR3 is TGCAGCGTTGAGGGGGCGCGTGAAAAACTGTTTTTT.

V gene TRBV7-8 combines with J gene TRBJ2-7; TRBD1 is a possible D gene (7 bases). Germline-derived CDR1 and CDR2 are SGHVS and FQNEAQ. V lost 5 bases to trimming and J lost 4 bases, with 15 bases between them. CDR3 length: 14 residues. The CDR3 region is CASSLRTGGYEQYF. The CDR3 DNA reads TGTGCCAGCAGCCTTCGGACAGGAGGGTACGAGCAGTACTTC.

The chain couples TRBV20-1 to TRBJ1-5; 9 nucleotides line up with TRBD1. Trimming took 8 bases from V and 12 from J; bases not matched to a gene: 20. This CDR3 is 15 amino acids long. The germline CDR1 and CDR2 sequences are DFQATT and SNEGSKA (reference sequence). The CDR3 nucleotides read TGCAGTACCACAGGGGGCAGGGCGGGAATCAGGCTCCAGCATTTT. Translation gives CSTTGGRAGIRLQHF.

A note on this clonotype: A read error is possible here, since a much larger clone lies one base away. In nucleotides, the CDR3 is TGCAGCGTAGGAACGGGAGGCAGCTTTTATACGCAGTATTTT. This codes for CSVGTGGSFYTQYF. The chain employs TRBV20-1 and TRBJ2-3; 7 bases map to TRBD2. The CDR3 is 14 residues long. Germline-derived CDR1 and CDR2 are DFQATT and SNEGSKA (reference sequence).